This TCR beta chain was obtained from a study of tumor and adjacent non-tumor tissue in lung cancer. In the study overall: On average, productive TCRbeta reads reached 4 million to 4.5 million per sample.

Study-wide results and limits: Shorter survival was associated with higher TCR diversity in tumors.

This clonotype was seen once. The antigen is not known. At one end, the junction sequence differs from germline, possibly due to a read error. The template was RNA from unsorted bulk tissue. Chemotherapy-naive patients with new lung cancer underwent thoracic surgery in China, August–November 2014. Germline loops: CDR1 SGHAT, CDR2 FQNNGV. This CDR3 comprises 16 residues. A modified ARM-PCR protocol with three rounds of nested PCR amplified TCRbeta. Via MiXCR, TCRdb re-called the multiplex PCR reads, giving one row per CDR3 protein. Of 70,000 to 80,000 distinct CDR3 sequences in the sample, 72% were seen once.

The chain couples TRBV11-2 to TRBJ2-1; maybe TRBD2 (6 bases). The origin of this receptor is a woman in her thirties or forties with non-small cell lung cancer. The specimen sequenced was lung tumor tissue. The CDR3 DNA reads TGTGCCGGCAGCAAGACACTAGCTGTACTGTACAGTGAGCAGTTCTTC. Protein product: CAGSKTLAVLYSEQFF.